This record covers a single T cell receptor (beta chain). Its antigen is not identified. The DNA input per sorted-subset replicate PCR was about 220 ng, corresponding to tens of thousands of T cell genomes. Assay: immunoSEQ multiplex PCR; the TCRdb copy retains only in-frame clones and omits some. The table shows roughly 2.4 million clones, with around 95% occurring only once. Investigators divided CD4+ cells into CD45RA+ naive and CD45RA-negative memory subsets. The sample originates from a study of shared clonotypes between healthy human individuals. Background on the study: The donors, two women and a few men, were aged 18 to 49. Study observations and caveats: Genetic and exposure-history diversity was limited by the small donor number.

CDR1 and CDR2 (germline): SGHRS, YFSETQ. Trimming removed 7 bases from V and 8 bases from J, with 15 bases in between. The CDR3 has 13 amino acids. The chain carries TRBV5-1 and TRBJ1-4; TRBD1 is a possible D gene (5 bases). Sequenced: naive CD4+ T cells sorted from blood. As to subset: CD45RA+ positively selected. The source is a man between 18 and 35 years old in good health. CDR3 loop: CASRGGNDEKLFF. The CDR3 DNA reads TGCGCCAGCCGCGGGGGAAACGACGAAAAACTGTTTTTT.